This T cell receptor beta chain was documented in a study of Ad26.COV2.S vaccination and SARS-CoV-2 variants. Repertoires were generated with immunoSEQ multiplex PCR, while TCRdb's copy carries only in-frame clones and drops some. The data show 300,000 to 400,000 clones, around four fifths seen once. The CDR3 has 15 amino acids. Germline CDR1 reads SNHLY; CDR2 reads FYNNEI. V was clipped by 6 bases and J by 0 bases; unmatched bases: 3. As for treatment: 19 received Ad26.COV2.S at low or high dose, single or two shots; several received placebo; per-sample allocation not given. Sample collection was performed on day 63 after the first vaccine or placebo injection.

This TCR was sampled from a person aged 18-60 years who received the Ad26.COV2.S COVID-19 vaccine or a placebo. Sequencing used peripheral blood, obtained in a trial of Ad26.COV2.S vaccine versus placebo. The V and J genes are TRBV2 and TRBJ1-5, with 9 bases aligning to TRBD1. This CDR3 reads CASRGDRVSNQPQHF. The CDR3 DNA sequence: TGTGCCAGCAGAGGGGACAGGGTTAGCAATCAGCCCCAGCATTTT. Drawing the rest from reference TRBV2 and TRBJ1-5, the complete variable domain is EPEVTQTPSHQVTQMGQEVILRCVPISNHLYFYWYRQILGQKVEFLVSFYNNEISEKSEIFDDQFSVERPDGSNFTLKIRSTKLEDSAMYFCASRGDRVSNQPQHFGDGTRLSIL.